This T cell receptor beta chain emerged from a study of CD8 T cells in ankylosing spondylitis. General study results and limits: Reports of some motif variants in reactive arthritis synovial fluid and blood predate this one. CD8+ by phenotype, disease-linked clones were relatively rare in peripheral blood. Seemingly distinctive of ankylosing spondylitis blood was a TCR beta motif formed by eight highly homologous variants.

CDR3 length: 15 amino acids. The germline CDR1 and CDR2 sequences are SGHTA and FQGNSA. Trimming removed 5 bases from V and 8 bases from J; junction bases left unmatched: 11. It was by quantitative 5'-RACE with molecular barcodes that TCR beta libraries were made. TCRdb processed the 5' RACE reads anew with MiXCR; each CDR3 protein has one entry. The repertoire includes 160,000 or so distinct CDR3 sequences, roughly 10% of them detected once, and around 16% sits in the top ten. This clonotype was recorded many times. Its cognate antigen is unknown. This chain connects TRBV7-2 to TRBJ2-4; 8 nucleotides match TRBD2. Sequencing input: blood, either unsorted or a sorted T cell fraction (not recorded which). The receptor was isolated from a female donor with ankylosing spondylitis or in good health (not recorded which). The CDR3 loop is CASSESGGPMDIQYF. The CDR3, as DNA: TGTGCCAGCAGCGAGTCGGGAGGGCCGATGGACATTCAGTACTTC. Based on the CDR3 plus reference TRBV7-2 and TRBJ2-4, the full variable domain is GAGVSQSPSNKVTEKGKDVELRCDPISGHTALYWYRQSLGQGLEFLIYFQGNSAPDKSGLPSDRFSAERTGGSVSTLTIQRTQQEDSAVYLCASSESGGPMDIQYFGAGTRLSVL.